The 28 T cell receptor beta chains below were found in one sample sequenced in a study of beta chain features in type 1 diabetes (dated by TCRdb to the late 2010s). Receptor libraries were prepared by the immunoSEQ multiplex PCR assay. The entire isolated RNA was reverse transcribed using the High Capacity cDNA Reverse Transcription Kit, and thus expressed TCRB transcripts were sequenced. The clones in this table, taken by TCRdb from immuneACCESS, are in-frame only. Not every clone is retained; where verified, under half of the shortfall comes from an unresolved V gene, and the cause of the rest is unknown. Within this sample are 620,000 or so clones, with roughly a sixth of them counted one time only. The ten largest clones represent 0.07% to 0.095% of the sample. The sequenced sample was naive CD4+ T cells from blood. The intended sense of this specimen's cell subset or site label: true naive CD4+ T cells. All receptors derive from a man aged 18-30 years in good health.

The gene calls are TRBV10-3 and TRBJ2-2; no definite D call. The CDR3 length is 12 residues. CDR1 ENHRY and CDR2 SYGVKD come from the germline V gene. V lost 6 bases, J lost 4 bases, and 6 bases lay in between. CDR3: CAISRLTGELFF. In DNA form, the CDR3 reads TGTGCCATCAGCAGACTCACCGGGGAGCTGTTTTTT.

This clone has only a few counts. The chain links TRBV7-2 to TRBJ2-7; D is uncertain. The germline CDR1 and CDR2 sequences are SGHTA and FQGNSA. This CDR3 is built from 12 residues. Trimming pared 5 bases from V and 9 bases from J, leaving 14 bases between. This CDR3 reads CASSPGMLVQYF. The CDR3 DNA reads as TGTGCCAGCAGCCCAGGTATGCTTGTGCAGTACTTC.

The chain joins TRBV5-4 to TRBJ2-2; D possibly corresponds to TRBD2 (6 bases). Germline V gene lookup returns CDR1 SGHNT and CDR2 YYREEE (reference sequence). This CDR3 has 15 residues. V gave up 3 bases and J gave up 6 bases, with 15 bases separating them. CDR3 coding DNA: TGTGCCAGCAGCTATGCAGGAGGGGTGGCCGGGGAGCTGTTTTTT. Its translation: CASSYAGGVAGELFF.

This clone was seen only a few times. This chain uses TRBV27 with TRBJ2-5, with D tentatively TRBD2 (7 bases). The CDR3 totals 15 residues. V dropped 6 bases and J dropped 4 bases, with 18 bases sitting between them. Germline lookup yields CDR1 MNHEY and CDR2 SMNVEV (reference sequence). This CDR3 is CASSRYGGARETQYF. The CDR3 DNA reads TGTGCCAGCAGCCGGTATGGGGGGGCTCGAGAGACCCAGTACTTC.

This clone was observed a few times. A clone one base away is much larger, so this may be a read error. The chain employs TRBV7-2 and TRBJ2-3, with D uncertain. The CDR3 runs to 11 residues. Germline V gene sequence: CDR1 SGHTA, CDR2 FQGNSA. The CDR3 coding sequence is TGTGCCAGCAGCATAGCAGATACGCAGTATTTT. This sequence encodes CASSIADTQYF. The variable domain in full, completed from reference TRBV7-2 and TRBJ2-3, reads GAGVSQSPSNKVTEKGKDVELRCDPISGHTALYWYRQSLGQGLEFLIYFQGNSAPDKSGLPSDRFSAERTGGSVSTLTIQRTQQEDSAVYLCASSIADTQYFGPGTRLTVL.

This clone showed up just a few times. The V and J genes are TRBV7-2 and TRBJ1-5; the match to TRBD1 covers 8 bases. With 5 bases clipped from V and 6 bases from J, the junction kept 9 bases outside the gene matches. Germline V gene sequence: CDR1 SGHTA, CDR2 FQGNSA. The CDR3 runs to 15 residues. The CDR3 loop is CASSPTGGGGQPQHF. In DNA form, the CDR3 reads TGTGCCAGCAGCCCTACAGGGGGTGGGGGTCAGCCCCAGCATTTT. Filled out from reference TRBV7-2 and TRBJ1-5, the complete variable domain reads GAGVSQSPSNKVTEKGKDVELRCDPISGHTALYWYRQSLGQGLEFLIYFQGNSAPDKSGLPSDRFSAERTGGSVSTLTIQRTQQEDSAVYLCASSPTGGGGQPQHFGDGTRLSIL.

This clone was seen a handful of times. The gene calls are TRBV29-1 and TRBJ2-5; tentatively, D is TRBD1 (6 bases). The J call is in doubt because the DNA end fits TRBJ2-7 better. Germline CDR1 is SQVTM and CDR2 is ANQGSEA. The CDR3 consists of 12 residues. The DNA for the CDR3 is TGCAGCGTACAGGGTCTCTCCTACGAGCAGTACTTC. Its translation is CSVQGLSYEQYF.

The CDR3 DNA is TGTGCCAGCAGCGAGGGACTAGCGGGAGGGGTAGATACGCAGTATTTT. Translated, it gives CASSEGLAGGVDTQYF. This chain joins TRBV9 and TRBJ2-3, with 16 bases identical to TRBD2. The germline V gene has CDR1 SGDLS and CDR2 YYNGEE. The V segment lost 3 bases and the J segment 5 bases; nucleotides outside the gene matches: 3. The CDR3 extends over 16 amino acids.

This clone was detected a few times. The genes are TRBV28 and TRBJ1-4, with 10 bases identical to TRBD1. The length of the CDR3 is 16 residues. Germline V gene sequence: CDR1 MDHEN, CDR2 SYDVKM. J gave up 0 bases and V 6 bases, and 4 bases lay outside the gene matches. Written as DNA, the CDR3 is TGTGCCAGCAGGGACGGACAGGGGGCAACTAATGAAAAACTGTTTTTT. Protein product: CASRDGQGATNEKLFF.

The gene calls are TRBV6-1 and TRBJ2-7; unclear D gene. This CDR3 is 12 amino acids long. The V gene lost 2 bases and the J gene lost 6 bases, with 8 bases spanning the gap. Looked up from germline, CDR1 is MNHNS and CDR2 is SASEGT. The CDR3 region is CASSETIREQYF. The CDR3, as DNA: TGTGCCAGCAGTGAAACAATTCGCGAGCAGTACTTC.

This clone was counted between two and nine times. This chain joins TRBV7-3 and TRBJ2-7; either TRBD1 or TRBD2 may supply D (5 bases each). Deletions cut 4 bases from V and 2 bases from J, with 15 bases between. The CDR3 is 15 amino acids. CDR1 and CDR2 (germline): SGHTA, FQGTGA. CDR3 sequence: CASSSRPWGTYEQYF. For the CDR3, the DNA is TGTGCCAGCAGCTCCAGACCGTGGGGGACCTACGAGCAGTACTTC.

This clone was recorded a few times. The sample carries other DNA sequences with the same CDR3. V is TRBV9 and J is TRBJ2-3; D gene unclear. This CDR3 spans 13 amino acids. The germline V gene has CDR1 SGDLS and CDR2 YYNGEE. V dropped 1 base and J dropped 1 base, with 4 bases sitting between them. CDR3 residues: CASSVPGTDTQYF. As DNA, the CDR3 is TGTGCCAGCAGCGTACCCGGCACAGATACGCAGTATTTT. The full variable domain, its missing parts supplied by reference TRBV9 and TRBJ2-3, is DSGVTQTPKHLITATGQRVTLRCSPRSGDLSVYWYQQSLDQGLQFLIQYYNGEERAKGNILERFSAQQFPDLHSELNLSSLELGDSALYFCASSVPGTDTQYFGPGTRLTVL.

This chain uses TRBV6-5 with TRBJ2-7, with D tentatively TRBD1 (8 bases). Germline V lookup: CDR1 MNHEY, CDR2 SVGAGI. The CDR3 is 14 amino acids. Trimming shortened V by 6 bases and J by 4 bases, and 16 bases separated the two germline ends. DNA for the CDR3: TGTGCCAGCAGCCTACAGGGGGGGAAGTACGAGCAGTACTTC. Its translation is CASSLQGGKYEQYF.

This clone was observed a handful of times. This chain connects TRBV7-9 to TRBJ2-3; no clear D. Germline V gives CDR1 SEHNR, CDR2 FQNEAQ (reference sequence). The CDR3 contains 14 residues. Trimming shortened V by 0 bases and J by 6 bases, and 10 bases separated the two germline ends. The CDR3 protein is CASSLAPQADTQYF. The CDR3 nucleotides are TGTGCCAGCAGCTTAGCCCCCCAGGCGGATACGCAGTATTTT.

CDR3 sequence (DNA): TGTGCCAGCAGCTATAGACTAGCGGGATTCTCCTACAATGAGCAGTTCTTC. Amino acids: CASSYRLAGFSYNEQFF. The chain links TRBV27 to TRBJ2-1; 11 nucleotides align to TRBD2. The CDR3 totals 17 residues. J gave up 0 bases and V 6 bases, and 7 bases lay outside the gene matches. Germline V gene lookup returns CDR1 MNHEY and CDR2 SMNVEV (reference sequence).

The rearrangement links TRBV18 to TRBJ2-6; possibly TRBD2 for D (6 bases). This CDR3 has 17 residues. The V end lost 2 bases, the J end lost 0 bases, and 11 bases lay between the germline ends. The germline V gene encodes CDR1 KGHSH and CDR2 LQKENI. For the CDR3, the DNA is TGTGCCAGCTCACCATCCTACGGGGGCTCTGGGGCCAACGTCCTGACTTTC. It translates to CASSPSYGGSGANVLTF.

This clone was counted a single time. The chain joins TRBV4-1 to TRBJ1-5; 12 bases line up with TRBD1. Germline V gives CDR1 MGHRA, CDR2 YSYEKL. Germline trimming cut 1 base from V and 6 bases from J; bases unmatched to any gene: 4. The CDR3 totals 16 residues. CDR3 in amino acids: CASSQGGTGGLQPQHF. For the CDR3, the DNA is TGCGCCAGCAGCCAAGGGGGGACAGGGGGCCTTCAGCCCCAGCATTTT.

The chain employs TRBV25-1 and TRBJ2-2; D might be TRBD1 (6 bases). This CDR3 has 13 residues. Looked up from germline, CDR1 is MGHDK and CDR2 is SYGVNS. V was pared by 4 bases and J by 4 bases, with 7 bases between. The CDR3 nucleotides read TGTGCCAGCAGTGGACAGGTCACCGGGGAGCTGTTTTTT. Translation gives CASSGQVTGELFF.

This clone was seen a handful of times. The genes are TRBV30 and TRBJ2-5; D is unresolved. Trimming took off 4 bases at V and 3 bases at J, with 9 bases between the two ends. CDR3 length equals 12 residues. Germline V gene sequence: CDR1 GTSNPN, CDR2 SVGIG (reference sequence). This CDR3 is CAWMGLKETQYF. The CDR3 nucleotides read TGTGCCTGGATGGGGTTAAAAGAGACCCAGTACTTC.

The CDR3 bases are TGTGCCAGTGGGGCAGATACGCAGTATTTT. Translation gives CASGADTQYF. The chain joins TRBV28 to TRBJ2-3, with D hard to call. The V end was cut by 9 bases, the J end by 4 bases, with 5 bases between. Germline assignment: CDR1 MDHEN and CDR2 SYDVKM. The CDR3 has 10 residues.

The chain employs TRBV30 and TRBJ2-7; either TRBD1 or TRBD2 may fit D (6 bases each). Trimming removed 1 base at V and 2 bases at J, with 24 bases between. Per the germline V gene, CDR1 is GTSNPN and CDR2 is SVGIG (reference sequence). The CDR3 loop spans 18 amino acids. For the CDR3, the DNA is TGTGCCTGGAGTGGGAGGGGGGACGTCCTGGCTTTGGCCTACGAGCAGTACTTC. Amino acid sequence: CAWSGRGDVLALAYEQYF.

The CDR3 sequence: CASSSGAGNSPLHF. The CDR3 nucleotides read TGTGCCAGCAGCTCGGGGGCGGGGAATTCACCCCTCCACTTT. V is TRBV5-4 and J is TRBJ1-6, with D possibly matching TRBD1 (6 bases). Deletions cut 3 bases from V and 7 bases from J, with 11 bases between. Germline V gives CDR1 SGHNT, CDR2 YYREEE (reference sequence). This CDR3 spans 14 amino acids.

This clone has only a few counts. This chain uses TRBV6-1 with TRBJ2-7; TRBD1 matches at 9 bases. The germline gives CDR1 MNHNS, CDR2 SASEGT. The CDR3 has 15 amino acids. V lost 6 bases, J lost 6 bases, and 12 bases stayed unmatched. The CDR3 is CASRTGTGIAFEQYF. As DNA, the CDR3 is TGTGCCAGCAGGACTGGGACAGGGATAGCTTTCGAGCAGTACTTC.

The chain combines TRBV9 with TRBJ1-4, with a tentative D call TRBD1 (6 bases). The CDR3 sequence is 15 residues long. The V gene lost 4 bases and the J gene lost 8 bases, with 18 bases spanning the gap. Germline CDR1 reads SGDLS; CDR2 reads YYNGEE. The CDR3 region has the DNA TGTGCCAGCAGCCCCAGCGGGGGGCGCGGGGAAAAACTGTTTTTT. This sequence encodes CASSPSGGRGEKLFF.

The rearrangement links TRBV27 to TRBJ2-7; a weak D match, TRBD2 (5 bases). The CDR3 is 12 amino acids. The V end lost 6 bases, the J end lost 5 bases, and 11 bases lay between the germline ends. Germline V gene lookup returns CDR1 MNHEY and CDR2 SMNVEV (reference sequence). CDR3 bases: TGTGCCAGCAGGGAGAGAGCGGACGAGCAGTACTTC. It translates to CASRERADEQYF.

This clone was counted a few times. The chain joins TRBV29-1 to TRBJ1-3, with 8 bases identical to TRBD1. The CDR3 covers 14 residues. The J segment lost 4 bases and the V segment lost 3 bases, leaving 5 bases of the junction unmatched. Germline loops: CDR1 SQVTM, CDR2 ANQGSEA. This CDR3 is CSVDQGARGNTIYF. The DNA for the CDR3 is TGCAGCGTTGACCAGGGGGCGAGGGGAAACACCATATATTTT.

This clone occurred a few times. The chain is built from TRBV6-5 and TRBJ2-5; the D gene is possibly TRBD2 (5 bases). Germline V lookup: CDR1 MNHEY, CDR2 SVGAGI. V was shortened by 2 bases and J by 4 bases, with 14 bases between the two germline ends. The CDR3 is made up of 15 amino acids. CDR3 DNA: TGTGCCAGCAGTTACAGACGGGGTGAGAGAGAGACCCAGTACTTC. Protein product: CASSYRRGERETQYF.

This clone showed up just a few times. The gene calls are TRBV28 and TRBJ1-1; D remains ambiguous. The germline V gene has CDR1 MDHEN and CDR2 SYDVKM. This CDR3 contains 11 residues. The V and J ends lost 6 bases and 6 bases respectively, with 8 bases between them. The CDR3: CASRYRSEAFF. As DNA, the CDR3 is TGTGCCAGCAGATACAGATCTGAAGCTTTCTTT.